The 4 T cell receptor beta chains below come from one sample, sequenced in a study of shared clonotypes between healthy human individuals. Libraries were prepared by immunoSEQ multiplex PCR; TCRdb keeps only in-frame clonotypes and omits some of them. Counted here are millions of clones, roughly nine tenths occurring once; the ten biggest clones make up around 0.14%. Sequencing input: naive CD4+ T cells sorted from blood. Indicated subset: CD45RA+ positively selected. The source of these receptors is a man aged 18 to 30 in good health.

This chain connects TRBV7-8 to TRBJ2-7; 8 bases agree with TRBD1. Germline assignment: CDR1 SGHVS and CDR2 FQNEAQ. With 5 bases clipped from V and 0 bases from J, the junction kept 6 bases outside the gene matches. CDR3 length equals 15 residues. The CDR3, as DNA: TGTGCCAGCAGCGCACAGGGGGGATCCTCCTACGAGCAGTACTTC. Protein: CASSAQGGSSYEQYF.

The V gene is TRBV27, the J gene TRBJ2-7, with D possibly TRBD2 on 5 matching bases. Trimming took 9 bases from V and 4 from J, leaving 22 bases between them. Germline loops: CDR1 MNHEY, CDR2 SMNVEV (reference sequence). The CDR3 extends over 15 amino acids. Here the CDR3 DNA reads TGTGCCAGTTCGGGTAACGGAGCGGAGGATTACGAGCAGTACTTC. Translation gives CASSGNGAEDYEQYF.

The chain uses TRBV11-3 and TRBJ2-2; D not resolved. Trimming shortened V by 2 bases and J by 7 bases, and 8 bases separated the two germline ends. This CDR3 has 13 residues. CDR1 SGHNT and CDR2 YENEEA come from the germline V gene. The CDR3 protein is CASSLKGVGELFF. In nucleotides, the CDR3 is TGTGCCAGCAGCTTAAAGGGTGTCGGGGAGCTGTTTTTT.

The chain recombines TRBV30 with TRBJ2-3; 7 bases match TRBD1. Germline CDR1 GTSNPN, CDR2 SVGIG (reference sequence). The CDR3 loop spans 15 amino acids. The V segment lost 4 bases and the J segment 1 base; nucleotides outside the gene matches: 8. The CDR3, as DNA: TGTGCCTGGATTACAGGGGTGGGCGGCACAGATACGCAGTATTTT. It yields the protein CAWITGVGGTDTQYF.